This T cell receptor (beta chain) is drawn from a study of cytotoxic CD8 clonotypes in ibrutinib-treated CLL. Assay used: immunoSEQ multiplex PCR; TCRdb lists only in-frame clones, some missing. The data contain 250,000 to 350,000 clones, approximately 76% of them singletons. This CDR3 region has 13 residues. J gave up 3 bases and V 10 bases, and 8 bases lay outside the gene matches. Per germline, CDR1 ENHRY and CDR2 SYGVKD. The genes are TRBV10-3 and TRBJ2-7, with 8 positions matching TRBD1. The clonotype was recovered from a human donor with chronic lymphocytic leukemia. The starting material was PBMCs, obtained at disease progression, from a patient treated with ibrutinib. CDR3 nucleotide sequence: TGTGCCACAGGGGACAGGACCATCTACGAGCAGTACTTC. Translation gives CATGDRTIYEQYF.